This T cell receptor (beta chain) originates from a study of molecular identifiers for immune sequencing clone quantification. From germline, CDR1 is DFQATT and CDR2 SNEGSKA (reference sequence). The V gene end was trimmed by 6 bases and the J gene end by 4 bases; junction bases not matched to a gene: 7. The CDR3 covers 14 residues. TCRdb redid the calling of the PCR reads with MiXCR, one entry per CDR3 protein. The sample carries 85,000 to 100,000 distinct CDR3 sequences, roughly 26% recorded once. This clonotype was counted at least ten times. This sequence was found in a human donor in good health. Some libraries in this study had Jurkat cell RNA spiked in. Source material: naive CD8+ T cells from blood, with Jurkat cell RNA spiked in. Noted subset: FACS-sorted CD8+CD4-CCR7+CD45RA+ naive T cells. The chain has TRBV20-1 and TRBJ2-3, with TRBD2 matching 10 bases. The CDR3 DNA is TGCAGTGCCCCAGCGGGAGGGATCGCAGATACGCAGTATTTT. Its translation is CSAPAGGIADTQYF.